Below are 2 T cell receptor beta chains sequenced from a single sample in a study of cytomegalovirus exposure and HLA in healthy donors. In the PCR, 60 Vbeta and 13 Jbeta primers were used. The assay was immunoSEQ multiplex PCR, and TCRdb's table has in-frame clones only and misses some. In the table there are around 130,000 clones, roughly 88% of which are singletons. The sequenced sample was PBMCs. These receptor sequences come from a boy younger than 18 in good health and CMV-seronegative.

This clone was seen just once. The V call is TRBV5-1, the J call TRBJ2-2, with D possibly TRBD1 on 6 matching bases. The V gene's germline CDR1 is SGHRS and CDR2 YFSETQ. V was pared by 3 bases and J by 5 bases, with 17 bases between. CDR3 length: 16 amino acids. CDR3: CASSWTRTGSTGELFF. The CDR3 DNA reads as TGCGCCAGCAGCTGGACCCGAACAGGGTCGACCGGGGAGCTGTTTTTT.

The chain links TRBV7-2 to TRBJ2-3, with a tentative D call TRBD2 (5 bases). The CDR3 consists of 16 residues. Germline V gene sequence: CDR1 SGHTA, CDR2 FQGNSA. Trimming removed 1 base from V and 6 bases from J, with 17 bases in between. In DNA, the CDR3 is TGTGCCAGCAGCTTAGGAGTTGGTAGGGCGGGTGATACGCAGTATTTT. Protein product: CASSLGVGRAGDTQYF.